Listed below are T cell receptor beta chains from one sample, sequenced in a study of PD-1 blockade in classical Hodgkin lymphoma. Sequencing used immunoSEQ multiplex PCR; TCRdb keeps in-frame clones, though not all of them. The sample carries 22,000 or so clones, over 65% recorded once. Sequences were derived from peripheral blood mononuclear cells (PBMCs), sampled before the second cycle of nivolumab. The source of these receptors is a human donor with classical Hodgkin lymphoma. The CDR3 runs from the conserved cysteine through the conserved F or W. The order of the fields is J gene, D gene, V gene, clone size, CDR3 DNA, CDR3 protein. D genes are given only for firm matches. Expanded clones get a size class; other rows say once, few or many, or leave the size out.

J gene: TRBJ2-3
D gene: TRBD2
V gene: TRBV10-1
clone size: NA
CDR3 DNA: TGCGCCAGCAGTGAAAGAACTAGCGGGGGCCCCACAGATACGCAGTATTTT
CDR3 protein: CASSERTSGGPTDTQYF

J gene: TRBJ2-5
D gene: NA
V gene: TRBV5-4
clone size: NA
CDR3 DNA: TGTGCCAGCAGCTTGGCGGGGAATTCCCAAGAGACCCAGTACTTC
CDR3 protein: CASSLAGNSQETQYF

J gene: TRBJ2-3
D gene: TRBD2
V gene: TRBV5-4
clone size: NA
CDR3 DNA: TGTGCCAGCACGAGCGGGGCTTCTAGCACAGATACGCAGTATTTT
CDR3 protein: CASTSGASSTDTQYF

J gene: TRBJ2-6
D gene: NA
V gene: TRBV4-3
clone size: NA
CDR3 DNA: TGCGCCAGCAGCCCATACGCCATCTCTGGGGCCAACGTCCTGACTTTC
CDR3 protein: CASSPYAISGANVLTF

J gene: TRBJ2-2
D gene: TRBD2
V gene: TRBV19
clone size: NA
CDR3 DNA: TGTGCCAGTAGTCTCAGGACTAGCTCAACAGGCGGGGAGCTGTTTTTT
CDR3 protein: CASSLRTSSTGGELFF

J gene: TRBJ2-7
D gene: TRBD1
V gene: TRBV11-2
clone size: medium-sized
CDR3 DNA: TGTGCCAGCAGCTACAGGGGGCGCACCTACGAGCAGTACTTC
CDR3 protein: CASSYRGRTYEQYF

J gene: TRBJ2-5
D gene: NA
V gene: TRBV7-2
clone size: NA
CDR3 DNA: TGTGCCAGCAGCCCTAGCGCGGAGCAAGAGACCCAGTACTTC
CDR3 protein: CASSPSAEQETQYF

J gene: TRBJ1-1
D gene: NA
V gene: TRBV27
clone size: NA
CDR3 DNA: TGTGCCAGCAGTTTCAGGGGAGTGAACACTGAAGCTTTCTTT
CDR3 protein: CASSFRGVNTEAFF

J gene: TRBJ2-6
D gene: NA
V gene: TRBV5-6
clone size: NA
CDR3 DNA: TGTGCCAGCAGCTTGGAGGGCTCTGGGGCCAACGTCCTGACTTTC
CDR3 protein: CASSLEGSGANVLTF

J gene: TRBJ2-7
D gene: TRBD1
V gene: TRBV2
clone size: NA
CDR3 DNA: TGTGCCAGCAGACCCGACAGGGCACCTCCCGAGCAGTACTTC
CDR3 protein: CASRPDRAPPEQYF

J gene: TRBJ2-1
D gene: NA
V gene: TRBV30
clone size: NA
CDR3 DNA: TGTGCCTGGTCCACCCCGGACCCTTCCCCCTACAATGAGCAGTTCTTC
CDR3 protein: CAWSTPDPSPYNEQFF

J gene: TRBJ2-5
D gene: NA
V gene: TRBV7-2
clone size: NA
CDR3 DNA: TGTGCCAGCAGTCGGGTCTCGGAGACCCAGTACTTC
CDR3 protein: CASSRVSETQYF

J gene: TRBJ1-5
D gene: NA
V gene: TRBV6-1
clone size: NA
CDR3 DNA: TGTGCCAGCAGCCACACAGGGCTCAATCAGCCCCAGCATTTT
CDR3 protein: CASSHTGLNQPQHF

J gene: TRBJ2-7
D gene: TRBD1
V gene: TRBV4-3
clone size: NA
CDR3 DNA: TGCGCCAGCAGCCAAGATTGGGACAGCGTCTACGAGCAGTACTTC
CDR3 protein: CASSQDWDSVYEQYF

J gene: TRBJ2-7
D gene: TRBD1
V gene: TRBV18
clone size: NA
CDR3 DNA: TGTGCCAGCTCAGAGGACAGGGGGAGATACGAGCAGTACTTC
CDR3 protein: CASSEDRGRYEQYF

J gene: TRBJ2-6
D gene: TRBD1
V gene: TRBV4-2
clone size: NA
CDR3 DNA: TGTGCCAGCAGCCACCTTTGGGACAGTGGGGCCAACGTCCTGACTTTC
CDR3 protein: CASSHLWDSGANVLTF

J gene: TRBJ2-1
D gene: TRBD1
V gene: TRBV18
clone size: NA
CDR3 DNA: TGTGCCAGCTCAGGGACAGGGGAAAGAGGCAATGAGCAGTTCTTC
CDR3 protein: CASSGTGERGNEQFF

J gene: TRBJ1-2
D gene: NA
V gene: TRBV7-9
clone size: NA
CDR3 DNA: TGTGCCAGCAGCTTAGAGTCAGCCTATGGCTACACCTTC
CDR3 protein: CASSLESAYGYTF

J gene: TRBJ2-3
D gene: NA
V gene: TRBV5-3
clone size: NA
CDR3 DNA: TGTGCCAGAAGCTGGTCTGAGGGGACAGATACGCAGTATTTT
CDR3 protein: CARSWSEGTDTQYF